The rows below give T cell receptor beta chains drawn from one sample of a study of T-cell reconstitution after alpha-beta-depleted transplantation in children. TCRdb recomputed calls from the PCR reads with MiXCR, one row per CDR3 protein. The sample has around 380,000 distinct CDR3 sequences; 11% are singletons. The material sequenced was PBMCs from the stem cell graft donor, taken from the stem cell graft. The receptor set was obtained from a human donor who donated a stem cell graft to a child with acute myeloid leukemia. Each CDR3 is given with its conserved first and last residue. The D gene is left open where the match is weak. The size field is filled for only some rows; it gives once, few, many or a size class.

j_call d_call v_call clone_size cdr3_nt cdr3_aa
TRBJ1-1 TRBD1 TRBV11-1 - TGTGCCAGCAGCAAAGTGGGGACAGAGCATGCTGAAGCTTTCTTT CASSKVGTEHAEAFF
TRBJ2-1 TRBD2 TRBV20-1 few TGCAGTGCTAGATCGGGACTAGCGGGAGGTCCTTCCTACAATGAGCAGTTCTTC CSARSGLAGGPSYNEQFF
TRBJ2-1 - TRBV19 - TGTGCCAGTAGTATAAGGTCGGGGCACAATGAGCAGTTCTTC CASSIRSGHNEQFF
TRBJ2-5 - TRBV20-1 many TGCAGTGCAGAGGAGGAGGGGACCCAAGAGACCCAGTACTTC CSAEEEGTQETQYF
TRBJ1-1 TRBD1 TRBV29-1 - TGCAGCACCTACAGGGGATTGAACACTGAAGCTTTCTTT CSTYRGLNTEAFF
TRBJ1-1 - TRBV12-3/TRBV12-4 few TGTGCCAGCAGCAAGGACGGGAACACTGAAGCTTTCTTT CASSKDGNTEAFF
TRBJ2-3 TRBD1 TRBV6-5 - TGTGCCAGCAGATCCATTGGACAGGGAACAGATACGCAGTATTTT CASRSIGQGTDTQYF
TRBJ1-1 - TRBV7-2 few TGTGCCAGCAGCAGAACAGGGATGAACACTGAAGCTTTCTTT CASSRTGMNTEAFF
TRBJ2-1 - TRBV20-1 many TGCAGTGCTAGGTTTGGAGGGCGAAGTGAGCAGTTCTTC CSARFGGRSEQFF
TRBJ2-1 TRBD2 TRBV5-1 - TGCGCCAGCAGCCCCGGACTAGCGGGGGGGCCAGGTAGCAATGAGCAGTTCTTC CASSPGLAGGPGSNEQFF
TRBJ2-5 TRBD1 TRBV24-1 many TGTGCCACCAGTGATAACAGGGGCGGTTCTCAAGAGACCCAGTACTTC CATSDNRGGSQETQYF
TRBJ1-2 - TRBV5-1 - TGCGCCAGCAGCCCTGCTGGCTTAACCAAAGGCTATGGCTACACCTTC CASSPAGLTKGYGYTF
TRBJ2-4 TRBD1 TRBV12-3/TRBV12-4 - TGTGCCAGCAGTTTCCTATCCCGGGACAGGGTGTACTTC CASSFLSRDRVYF
TRBJ2-5 TRBD1 TRBV20-1 many TGCAGTGCTACACGGACAGGGAGGTTCGAGACCCAGTACTTC CSATRTGRFETQYF
TRBJ2-1 - TRBV5-1 few TGCGCCAGCAGCTGGACAGCTAAAACCTACAATGAGCAGTTCTTC CASSWTAKTYNEQFF
TRBJ1-2 TRBD1 TRBV7-6 many TGTGCCAGCAGCCTAACAGGGGACTATGGCTACACCTTC CASSLTGDYGYTF
TRBJ1-3 - TRBV5-6 - TGTGCCAGCAGCGATACAGGGATCTCTGGAAACACCATATATTTT CASSDTGISGNTIYF
TRBJ1-2 - TRBV29-1 - TGCAGCGTTGAACCGACAGGCTATGGCTACACCTTC CSVEPTGYGYTF
TRBJ2-5 - TRBV4-3 - TGCGCCAGTTCGGCGGGTCTAAAAGAGACCCAGTACTTC CASSAGLKETQYF
TRBJ1-2 - TRBV7-2 few TGTGCCAGCAGCCTGTCTGCGGACCCCTATGGCTACACCTTC CASSLSADPYGYTF
TRBJ2-2 TRBD1 TRBV5-1 many TGCGCCAGCAGACTCGACAGGGGGCAGGACACCGGGGAGCTGTTTTTT CASRLDRGQDTGELFF
TRBJ1-2 - TRBV5-1 few TGCGCCAGCAGCCTGAACACAGGCCGGGATGGCTACACCTTC CASSLNTGRDGYTF
TRBJ2-5 - TRBV12-3/TRBV12-4 many TGTGCCAGCGGCTCTTGGGGAGTCGAAGAGACCCAGTACTTC CASGSWGVEETQYF
TRBJ1-1 - TRBV27 few TGTGCCAGCGCCACCCCCAGGTTGGGGACTGAAGCTTTCTTT CASATPRLGTEAFF
TRBJ2-1 - TRBV23-1 - TGCGCCAGCAGTCCCACTAACCCTCTAGTCTTC CASSPTNPLVF
TRBJ2-3 TRBD1 TRBV15 few TGTGCCACCAGCAGCATGACCGGGACAGTCCTCTCGCATACGCAGTATTTT CATSSMTGTVLSHTQYF
TRBJ2-1 TRBD1 TRBV2 - TGTGCCGGGGAACCCGGGACAGCCTACAATGAGCAGTTCTTC CAGEPGTAYNEQFF
TRBJ2-1 - TRBV18 - TGTGCCAGCTCACCACAGGGGCTAAACAATGAGCAGTTCTTC CASSPQGLNNEQFF
TRBJ2-3 - TRBV5-1 - TGCGCCAGCAGCTTTAGGCAGGGGTTGGCAGATACGCAGTATTTT CASSFRQGLADTQYF
TRBJ2-2 - TRBV3-1 many TGTGCCAGCAGCCTCCAGGCCGGGGAGCTGTTTTTT CASSLQAGELFF
TRBJ2-1 - TRBV24-1 many TGTGCCACCAGTGATCCCATGCGGCAGTTGCAGTTCTTC CATSDPMRQLQFF
TRBJ2-7 - TRBV7-9 - TGTGCCAGCAGCTTACTAAAGGAGCAGTACTTC CASSLLKEQYF
TRBJ1-2 - TRBV5-6 - TGTGCCAGCAGCTTGGGGACAGCAACCTATGGCTACACCTTC CASSLGTATYGYTF
TRBJ2-5 TRBD1 TRBV6-1 - TGTGCCAGCAGAAGACAGGGTTTAGAGACCCAGTACTTC CASRRQGLETQYF
TRBJ2-1 TRBD1 TRBV30 few TGTGCCTGGAGTGCCTCAGGGGGCTTCTACAATGAGCAGTTCTTC CAWSASGGFYNEQFF
TRBJ1-2 - TRBV5-5 - TGTGCCAGCAGATCGCTCAGGGAGGGGGACTATGGCTACACCTTC CASRSLREGDYGYTF
TRBJ2-7 TRBD2 TRBV6-1 many TGTGCCAGCAGTGAAACTAGCGGGGACTACGAGCAGTACTTC CASSETSGDYEQYF
TRBJ2-1 - TRBV10-3 - TGTGCCATCACCCCGGGACTCGGTTACAATGAGCAGTTCTTC CAITPGLGYNEQFF
TRBJ2-2 - TRBV18 few TGTGCCAGCTCACCGTGGGGAATCAGGGACACCGGGGAGCTGTTTTTT CASSPWGIRDTGELFF